The 29 T cell receptor beta chains reported below all come from one sample, sequenced in a study of a mutant IDH1 vaccine in newly diagnosed glioma. Time point of the sample: baseline, week 1 (first vaccination visit). Treatment noted: pre-vaccination baseline after standard-of-care therapy. Sequenced by immunoSEQ multiplex PCR; TCRdb stores in-frame clones only, minus some. The sample gives around 53,000 clones, approximately 90% of which show up once; around 2.4% is in the top ten. This specimen was PBMCs, taken from a glioma patient treated with radiotherapy, temozolomide or both. Receptor source: a man aged 40-49 years with glioma.

The chain is built from TRBV15 and TRBJ2-1, with D perhaps matching TRBD1 or TRBD2 (6 bases each). The germline gives CDR1 LNHNV, CDR2 YYDKDF (reference sequence). Trimming removed 1 base at V and 3 bases at J, with 16 bases between. This CDR3 spans 17 amino acids. The CDR3 reads CATSRGSGGGGYNEQFF. CDR3 sequence (DNA): TGTGCCACCAGCAGAGGCAGCGGCGGAGGGGGCTACAATGAGCAGTTCTTC.

V gene TRBV5-4 combines with J gene TRBJ2-1; D gene unclear. V gave up 2 bases and J gave up 4 bases, with 7 bases separating them. CDR1 and CDR2 (germline): SGHNT, YYREEE (reference sequence). The CDR3 runs to 13 residues. The CDR3 DNA reads as TGTGCCAGCAGCTTTGGGCAGTACAATGAGCAGTTCTTC. It specifies CASSFGQYNEQFF.

The V call is TRBV9, the J call TRBJ1-1; 8 bases are a match to TRBD1. The CDR3 contains 16 residues. Trimming cost V 0 bases and J 5 bases; bases outside gene matches: 9. Germline lookup yields CDR1 SGDLS and CDR2 YYNGEE. DNA for the CDR3: TGTGCCAGCAGCGTAGGCAGGGGGCTCCTGGGGACTGAAGCTTTCTTT. Its protein is CASSVGRGLLGTEAFF. The full variable domain, completed using reference TRBV9 and TRBJ1-1, is DSGVTQTPKHLITATGQRVTLRCSPRSGDLSVYWYQQSLDQGLQFLIQYYNGEERAKGNILERFSAQQFPDLHSELNLSSLELGDSALYFCASSVGRGLLGTEAFFGQGTRLTVV.

CDR3 amino acids: CASSVVGRGSYGYTF. The CDR3 DNA is TGTGCCAGCAGCGTAGTTGGACGAGGGAGCTATGGCTACACCTTC. V gene TRBV9 combines with J gene TRBJ1-2; D is unresolved. The CDR3 consists of 15 residues. Trimming cost V 0 bases and J 4 bases, with 13 bases left between them. The germline gives CDR1 SGDLS, CDR2 YYNGEE.

The V and J genes are TRBV7-3 and TRBJ1-2; a possible D gene is TRBD1 (6 bases). CDR3 length equals 12 residues. CDR1 is SGHTA, CDR2 FQGTGA, per germline. The V and J ends lost 0 bases and 8 bases respectively, with 7 bases between them. This chain's CDR3 is CASSLTGTGYTF. DNA of the CDR3: TGTGCCAGCAGCTTAACCGGGACAGGCTACACCTTC.

V gene TRBV4-1 combines with J gene TRBJ1-1; D not resolved. V lost 0 bases and J lost 0, with 14 bases in between. CDR3 length: 17 amino acids. The germline V gene has CDR1 MGHRA and CDR2 YSYEKL. CDR3 coding DNA: TGCGCCAGCAGCCAAGATAGTGAGGACCCTGTGAACACTGAAGCTTTCTTT. It specifies CASSQDSEDPVNTEAFF.

The chain joins TRBV27 to TRBJ1-1; no reliable D call. V dropped 6 bases and J dropped 0 bases, with 2 bases sitting between them. Germline assignment: CDR1 MNHEY and CDR2 SMNVEV (reference sequence). The CDR3 is 11 residues long. Here the CDR3 DNA reads TGTGCCAGCAGAATGAACACTGAAGCTTTCTTT. It codes for CASRMNTEAFF.

J is TRBJ2-6 and V is TRBV19; no reliable D call. V lost 8 bases, J lost 0 bases, and 8 bases lay in between. Germline V lookup: CDR1 LNHDA, CDR2 SQIVND (reference sequence). There are 14 residues in the CDR3. The CDR3 here is CASVKGSGANVLTF. Written as DNA, the CDR3 is TGTGCCAGTGTGAAAGGCTCTGGGGCCAACGTCCTGACTTTC.

A word on this clone: The junction does not match germline at one end; this may be a read error. The rearrangement uses TRBV10-3 and TRBJ2-7, with 10 bases aligning to TRBD1. There are 14 residues in the CDR3. The V gene's germline CDR1 is ENHRY and CDR2 SYGVKD. CDR3 coding DNA: TGTGTCATCAGTGATGGGACAGGGGCGGTTAAGCAGTACTTC. Protein: CVISDGTGAVKQYF.

The rearrangement links TRBV18 to TRBJ1-2; D not certain. CDR1 is KGHSH and CDR2 is LQKENI in the germline V gene. Between the trimmed V and J ends, which lost 4 bases and 1 base, there was a span of 7 bases. This CDR3 contains 13 residues. The CDR3 region is CASSLDLNYGYTF. CDR3 sequence (DNA): TGTGCCAGCTCACTCGACCTTAACTATGGCTACACCTTC. The variable domain in full, with the rest retrieved from reference TRBV18 and TRBJ1-2, is NAGVMQNPRHLVRRRGQEARLRCSPMKGHSHVYWYRQLPEEGLKFMVYLQKENIIDESGMPKERFSAEFPKEGPSILRIQQVVRGDSAAYFCASSLDLNYGYTFGSGTRLTVV.

V gene TRBV7-2 combines with J gene TRBJ2-7; no reliable D call. The CDR3 covers 14 residues. Germline CDR1 reads SGHTA; CDR2 reads FQGNSA. Deletions cut 1 base from V and 6 bases from J, with 13 bases between. Written as DNA, the CDR3 is TGTGCCAGCAGCTTAGTCGTTCCCCAAGGCGAGCAGTACTTC. This gives the protein CASSLVVPQGEQYF.

The rearrangement joins TRBV5-5 to TRBJ1-2; no firm D call. V was trimmed by 0 bases and J by 4 bases, leaving 4 bases between them. The CDR3 is 12 amino acids. Germline V gene sequence: CDR1 SGHKS, CDR2 YYEKEE (reference sequence). The CDR3, as DNA: TGTGCCAGCAGCTTGGACTTCTATGGCTACACCTTC. Translation gives CASSLDFYGYTF.

The V call is TRBV6-1, the J call TRBJ1-5, with D maybe TRBD1 (5 bases). Germline-derived CDR1 and CDR2 are MNHNS and SASEGT. The V end was cut by 2 bases, the J end by 2 bases, with 10 bases between. The CDR3 is made up of 15 amino acids. Written as DNA, the CDR3 is TGTGCCAGCAGTGAATGGCAGGGAGGCAATCAGCCCCAGCATTTT. This sequence encodes CASSEWQGGNQPQHF.

J is TRBJ1-1 and V is TRBV7-3; D remains ambiguous. The CDR3 is 13 amino acids. The germline V gene has CDR1 SGHTA and CDR2 FQGTGA. V was pared by 5 bases and J by 0 bases, with 7 bases between. The DNA for the CDR3 is TGTGCCAGCAGCCGCGACATGAACACTGAAGCTTTCTTT. It is translated as CASSRDMNTEAFF.

The rearrangement uses TRBV11-3 and TRBJ2-7; no reliable D call. This CDR3 has 11 residues. V was shortened by 5 bases and J by 6 bases, with 8 bases between the two germline ends. Germline CDR1 SGHNT, CDR2 YENEEA. The CDR3 DNA is TGTGCCAGCAGCGCAGGAGTCGAGCAGTACTTC. As protein: CASSAGVEQYF.

This chain connects TRBV7-2 to TRBJ1-1, with TRBD1 as a possible D gene (6 bases). Trimming removed 6 bases at V and 3 bases at J, with 11 bases between. CDR1 and CDR2 from the germline V gene are SGHTA and FQGNSA. The CDR3 totals 13 residues. The CDR3 is CASSLDSDTEAFF. CDR3 nucleotide sequence: TGTGCCAGCAGTCTGGACAGTGACACTGAAGCTTTCTTT.

The gene calls are TRBV7-3 and TRBJ1-1, with D possibly matching TRBD1 (5 bases). V lost 0 bases, J lost 8 bases, and 16 bases lay in between. In germline, CDR1 is SGHTA, CDR2 FQGTGA. The CDR3 contains 15 residues. The CDR3 region has the DNA TGTGCCAGCAGCTTAACCCCGTCGGGCAGGGAAGAAGCTTTCTTT. Encoded protein: CASSLTPSGREEAFF.

The gene calls are TRBV2 and TRBJ2-7, with a weak D call TRBD1 (6 bases). Germline CDR1 and CDR2: SNHLY and FYNNEI. Between the trimmed V and J ends, which lost 6 bases and 2 bases, there was a span of 14 bases. This CDR3 has 14 amino acids. The CDR3 region has the DNA TGTGCCAGCAGGGACAGCTCTCTAACCTACGAGCAGTACTTC. Translated: CASRDSSLTYEQYF.

The V and J genes are TRBV11-3 and TRBJ2-1, with TRBD1 identical over 8 bases. The CDR3 has 16 amino acids. The junction had 6 bases not matched to a gene; V was cut back by 4 bases and J by 1 base. In germline, CDR1 is SGHNT, CDR2 YENEEA. CDR3 coding DNA: TGTGCCAGCAGCTCCTCCGGGACAGGATCCTACAATGAGCAGTTCTTC. Its translation is CASSSSGTGSYNEQFF.

The J gene is TRBJ2-2, the V gene TRBV9; maybe TRBD1 (6 bases). The CDR3 loop spans 15 amino acids. Germline CDR1 is SGDLS and CDR2 is YYNGEE. V was trimmed by 4 bases and J by 6 bases, leaving 16 bases between them. CDR3 region: CASSNGEGVAGELFF. CDR3 DNA sequence: TGTGCCAGCAGCAACGGTGAGGGGGTCGCCGGGGAGCTGTTTTTT.

This sequence joins TRBV4-1 and TRBJ2-1; 8 nucleotides match TRBD1. The CDR3 runs to 14 residues. Germline V CDR1 and CDR2: MGHRA, YSYEKL. V lost 2 bases, J lost 9 bases, and 6 bases stayed unmatched. CDR3 sequence: CASSQQGASGEQFF. In DNA form, the CDR3 reads TGCGCCAGCAGCCAACAGGGGGCCTCTGGTGAGCAGTTCTTC.

The chain joins TRBV6-5 to TRBJ1-1; TRBD1 matches at 7 bases. Germline CDR1 is MNHEY and CDR2 is SVGAGI. This CDR3 has 15 amino acids. V shed 6 bases and J 1 base; nucleotides not matched to a gene: 8. The CDR3 DNA follows: TGTGCCAGCAGGAGAAAGGGGGCGACGAACACTGAAGCTTTCTTT. Translated, it gives CASRRKGATNTEAFF.

V usage is TRBV7-9 and J usage is TRBJ2-7; D not certain. Trimming pared 3 bases from V and 7 bases from J, leaving 13 bases between. Germline V lookup: CDR1 SEHNR, CDR2 FQNEAQ (reference sequence). CDR3 length: 13 amino acids. The CDR3 sequence: CASSFMQSPEQYF. The CDR3 bases are TGTGCCAGCAGCTTCATGCAGAGTCCGGAGCAGTACTTC.

The J gene is TRBJ2-3, the V gene TRBV6-5, with D perhaps matching TRBD2 (5 bases). The CDR3 spans 14 residues. Per the germline V gene, CDR1 is MNHEY and CDR2 is SVGAGI. The germline V and J ends were trimmed by 5 bases and 1 base, with 10 bases remaining between them. CDR3 DNA sequence: TGTGCCAGCAGTAAACGGGGTGGCACAGATACGCAGTATTTT. Encoded protein: CASSKRGGTDTQYF.

The J gene is TRBJ2-7, the V gene TRBV18, with 9 bases fitting TRBD1. The CDR3 has 15 residues. With 3 bases clipped from V and 4 bases from J, the junction kept 7 bases outside the gene matches. The germline V gene encodes CDR1 KGHSH and CDR2 LQKENI. The CDR3 here is CASSPPGTGSYEQYF. The CDR3 DNA reads as TGTGCCAGCTCACCTCCAGGGACAGGGTCTTACGAGCAGTACTTC.

The CDR3 is CASSFWGEGSPLHF. The CDR3 bases are TGTGCCAGCAGCTTCTGGGGGGAAGGTTCACCCCTCCACTTT. The J gene is TRBJ1-6, the V gene TRBV5-5; tentative D call: TRBD1 (5 bases). V was trimmed by 2 bases and J by 9 bases, leaving 12 bases between them. Germline V gene lookup returns CDR1 SGHKS and CDR2 YYEKEE (reference sequence). The CDR3 extends over 14 amino acids.

The chain combines TRBV5-6 with TRBJ2-2; no clear D. Trimming stripped 0 bases from V and 4 bases from J, with 13 bases between. Germline V gene data show CDR1 as SGHDT and CDR2 as YYEEEE. This CDR3 is 16 amino acids long. Here the CDR3 reads CASSLGENPPTGELFF. CDR3 DNA sequence: TGTGCCAGCAGCTTGGGAGAGAACCCGCCCACCGGGGAGCTGTTTTTT. Full variable domain (outside the CDR3, taken from reference TRBV5-6 and TRBJ2-2): DAGVTQSPTHLIKTRGQQVTLRCSPKSGHDTVSWYQQALGQGPQFIFQYYEEEERQRGNFPDRFSGHQFPNYSSELNVNALLLGDSALYLCASSLGENPPTGELFFGEGSRLTVL.

V is TRBV2 and J is TRBJ2-7; 14 positions match TRBD2. The CDR3 covers 22 residues. CDR1 SNHLY and CDR2 FYNNEI come from the germline V gene. Trimming cost V 2 bases and J 6 bases; bases outside gene matches: 24. CDR3: CASSEPLSPGLAGVRVGVEQYF. In nucleotides, the CDR3 is TGTGCCAGCAGTGAACCGCTTTCTCCGGGACTAGCGGGAGTACGCGTCGGGGTCGAGCAGTACTTC.

The count of this clone is one. The J gene is TRBJ2-5, the V gene TRBV9, with 8 bases matching TRBD2. J gave up 5 bases and V 0 bases, and 6 bases lay outside the gene matches. The V gene's germline CDR1 is SGDLS and CDR2 YYNGEE. This CDR3 comprises 15 residues. CDR3 sequence (DNA): TGTGCCAGCAGCGTAGTCGGGAGGGGAGGGGAGACCCAGTACTTC. It yields the protein CASSVVGRGGETQYF.